This T cell receptor beta chain was documented in a study of memory CD4+ T cells and cytomegalovirus serostatus. Study-level points and caveats: Repertoires predicted CMV serostatus with median bootstrapped AUC of about 0.95.

In the study's own analysis: After removing out-of-frame reads, 2,204,828 distinct TCRbeta sequences remained. Measured with immunoSEQ multiplex PCR; TCRdb has only the in-frame clones, and not every one. From that table come the V and J calls and clone size; the DNA was used to work out D and trimming. The sample has over 75,000 clones; 75% to 85% are singletons. This CDR3 spans 15 amino acids. Germline-derived CDR1 and CDR2 are SGHTA and FQGNSA. Unmatched junction bases numbered 9, after V lost 5 bases and J lost 3 bases. Notes on this clone: Its antigen remains unidentified.

The sort gate was single viable CD3+CD4+CD8-CD45RO+ cells for memory CD4+ T cells. Donors' CMV status reflects serum IgG against pp150, pp28, p38, p52. Sequencing was carried out using memory CD4+ T cells from blood. The chain uses TRBV7-2 and TRBJ2-7; 8 bases align to TRBD1. This clonotype was sampled from an adult in good health and CMV-seropositive. This CDR3 is CASSLVAGGFYEQYF. The CDR3, as DNA: TGTGCCAGCAGCCTCGTGGCAGGGGGCTTCTACGAGCAGTACTTC. Variable domain in full (rest from reference TRBV7-2 and TRBJ2-7): GAGVSQSPSNKVTEKGKDVELRCDPISGHTALYWYRQSLGQGLEFLIYFQGNSAPDKSGLPSDRFSAERTGGSVSTLTIQRTQQEDSAVYLCASSLVAGGFYEQYFGPGTRLTVT.